This T cell receptor beta chain was found in a study of shared clonotypes between healthy human individuals. As to this clone: Its antigen is unidentified. Being one base from a much bigger clone, this may be a read error.

Source study methods: Filtering differed since immunoSEQ provided only junctions, with no quality scores. Measured with immunoSEQ multiplex PCR; TCRdb has only the in-frame clones, and not every one. V, J and clone size derive from that table, while D and trimming were established from the DNA sequence. The table records a few hundred thousand clones, 77% of them present only once. Only Caucasian adults living in Nashville, Tennessee made up the donor group. The CDR3 is 15 amino acids. The germline V gene encodes CDR1 MNHEY and CDR2 SVGAGI. Overall study results and limits: The study sampled only blood, and tissue repertoires likely differ.

The sequencing sample was made of PBMCs. The chain combines TRBV6-5 with TRBJ1-1; D not certain. This receptor was obtained from a middle-aged woman in good health. Some clones in this sample may be carry-over from other donors' samples. The CDR3 DNA sequence: TGTGCCAGCAGTCCCGACCGACCGAAGAACATTGAAGCTTTCTTT. Its protein is CASSPDRPKNIEAFF.